This entry describes one T cell receptor (beta chain). Participant ages covered about 18 to 95 years across about 25 US areas. Cohorts were assigned according to the clinical history that participants reported. These data belong to a study of blood T cell repertoires in COVID-19. About the research overall: T cells, B-cell-depleted T cells, or PBMCs supplied cDNA or gDNA.

Profiled with immunoSEQ multiplex PCR; TCRdb holds only in-frame clones, not every one. The sample carries roughly 220,000 clones, roughly 80% recorded once. The CDR3 has 14 residues. Germline values: CDR1 LNHDA, CDR2 SQIVND (reference sequence). V dropped 5 bases and J dropped 4 bases, with 14 bases sitting between them. Source material: PBMCs or T cells enriched from blood (not recorded which). The V gene is TRBV19, the J gene TRBJ1-1; maybe TRBD1 (5 bases). This TCR was sampled from a woman aged 40 to 49 with acute COVID-19. The CDR3 loop is CASSVREGSTEAFF. For the CDR3, the DNA is TGTGCCAGTAGTGTCAGGGAAGGAAGCACTGAAGCTTTCTTT.